This T cell receptor (beta chain) was sequenced during a study of response to subunit inactivated influenza vaccine. Whole-study findings and limits: New T cells are recruited in small numbers by each seasonal influenza vaccination, according to the authors' suggestion.

As for this clonotype: Its antigen remains unidentified.

Germline CDR1 and CDR2: GTSNPN and SVGIG (reference sequence). Trimming removed 2 bases from V and 2 bases from J, with 10 bases in between. The CDR3 length is 13 residues. TCRdb re-called the RT-PCR reads through MiXCR, storing one row per CDR3 protein. The repertoire holds about 650,000 distinct CDR3 sequences, with 15% to 18% as singletons. This sequence was found in a man over 45 who received an inactivated influenza vaccine. The sequences come from PBMCs from blood, collected 11 to 12 days after vaccination. The rearrangement joins TRBV30 to TRBJ2-7, with D unclear. CDR3 loop: CAWSRAPPYEQYF. The DNA of the CDR3 is TGTGCCTGGAGTAGGGCACCTCCCTACGAGCAGTACTTC.